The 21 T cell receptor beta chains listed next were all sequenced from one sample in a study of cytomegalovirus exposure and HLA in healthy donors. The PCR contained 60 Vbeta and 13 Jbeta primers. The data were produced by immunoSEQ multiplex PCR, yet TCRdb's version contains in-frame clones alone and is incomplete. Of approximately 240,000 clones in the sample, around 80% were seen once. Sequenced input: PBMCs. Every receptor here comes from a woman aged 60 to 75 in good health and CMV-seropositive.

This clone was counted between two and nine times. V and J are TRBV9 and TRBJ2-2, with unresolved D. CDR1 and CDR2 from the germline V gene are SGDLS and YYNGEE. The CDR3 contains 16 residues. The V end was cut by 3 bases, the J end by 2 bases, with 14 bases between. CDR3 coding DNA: TGTGCCAGCAGCGGAGAATATGGGCCCAACACCGGGGAGCTGTTTTTT. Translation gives CASSGEYGPNTGELFF.

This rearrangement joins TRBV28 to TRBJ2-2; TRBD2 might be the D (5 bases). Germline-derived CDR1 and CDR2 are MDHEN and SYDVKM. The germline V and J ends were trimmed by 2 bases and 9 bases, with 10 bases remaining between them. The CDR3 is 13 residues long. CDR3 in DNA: TGTGCCAGCAGTTTAGAGGGCTTCAGGGAGCTGTTTTTT. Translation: CASSLEGFRELFF.

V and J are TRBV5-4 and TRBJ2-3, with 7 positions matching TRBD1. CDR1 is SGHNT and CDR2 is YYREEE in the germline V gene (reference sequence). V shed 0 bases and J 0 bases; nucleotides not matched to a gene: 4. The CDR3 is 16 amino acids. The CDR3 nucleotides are TGTGCCAGCAGCTTGGACAGGGGATTAAGCACAGATACGCAGTATTTT. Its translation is CASSLDRGLSTDTQYF. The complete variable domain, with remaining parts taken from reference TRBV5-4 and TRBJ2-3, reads ETGVTQSPTHLIKTRGQQVTLRCSSQSGHNTVSWYQQALGQGPQFIFQYYREEENGRGNFPPRFSGLQFPNYSSELNVNALELDDSALYLCASSLDRGLSTDTQYFGPGTRLTVL.

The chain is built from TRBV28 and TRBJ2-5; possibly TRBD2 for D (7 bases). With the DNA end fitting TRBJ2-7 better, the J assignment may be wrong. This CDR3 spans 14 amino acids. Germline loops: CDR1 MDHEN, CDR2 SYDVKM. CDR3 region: CASSLGGPVYEQYF. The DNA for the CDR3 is TGTGCCAGCAGTTTGGGGGGGCCCGTCTACGAGCAGTACTTC.

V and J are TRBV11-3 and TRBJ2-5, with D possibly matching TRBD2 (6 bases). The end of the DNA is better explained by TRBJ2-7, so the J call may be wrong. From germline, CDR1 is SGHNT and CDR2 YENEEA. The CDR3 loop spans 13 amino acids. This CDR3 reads CASSPRDHYEQYF. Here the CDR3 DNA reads TGTGCCAGCAGCCCGCGGGACCACTACGAGCAGTACTTC.

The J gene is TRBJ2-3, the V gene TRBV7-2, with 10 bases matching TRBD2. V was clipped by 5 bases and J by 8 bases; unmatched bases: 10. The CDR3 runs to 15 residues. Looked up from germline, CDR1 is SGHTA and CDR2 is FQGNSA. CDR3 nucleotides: TGTGCCAGCAGCGTGGGACTAGCGCCCGGAGGTACGCAGTATTTT. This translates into CASSVGLAPGGTQYF.

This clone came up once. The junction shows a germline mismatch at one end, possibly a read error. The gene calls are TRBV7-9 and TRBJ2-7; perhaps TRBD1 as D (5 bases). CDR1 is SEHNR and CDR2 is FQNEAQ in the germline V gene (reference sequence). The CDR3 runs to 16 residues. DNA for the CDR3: TGTTCCAGCAGCCAACCCAACCTGGGGCTCTCCTACGAGCAGTACTTC. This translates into CSSSQPNLGLSYEQYF.

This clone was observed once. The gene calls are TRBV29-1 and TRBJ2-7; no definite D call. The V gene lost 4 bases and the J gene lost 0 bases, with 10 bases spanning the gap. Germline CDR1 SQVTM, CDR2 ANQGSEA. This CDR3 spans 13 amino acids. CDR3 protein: CSVGAHSSYEQYF. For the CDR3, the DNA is TGCAGCGTTGGGGCGCACTCCTCCTACGAGCAGTACTTC.

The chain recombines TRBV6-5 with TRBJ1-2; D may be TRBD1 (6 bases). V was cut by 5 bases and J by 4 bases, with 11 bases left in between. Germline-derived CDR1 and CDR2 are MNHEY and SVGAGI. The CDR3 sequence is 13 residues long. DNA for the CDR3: TGTGCCAGCAGTGTCCGACAGGCCTATGGCTACACCTTC. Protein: CASSVRQAYGYTF.

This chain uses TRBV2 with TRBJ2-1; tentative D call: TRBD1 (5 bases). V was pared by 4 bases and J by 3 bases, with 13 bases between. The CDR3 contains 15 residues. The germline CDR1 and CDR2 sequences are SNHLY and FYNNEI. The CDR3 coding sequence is TGTGCCAGCAGTGTCGAAGGGGCAGACTACAATGAGCAGTTCTTC. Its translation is CASSVEGADYNEQFF.

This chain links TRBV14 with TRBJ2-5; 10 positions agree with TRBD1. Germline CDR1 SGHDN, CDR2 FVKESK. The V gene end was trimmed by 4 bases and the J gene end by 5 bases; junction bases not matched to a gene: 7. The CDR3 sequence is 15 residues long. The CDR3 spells CASSRWTGGGETQYF. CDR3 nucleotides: TGTGCCAGCAGCCGATGGACAGGGGGTGGGGAGACCCAGTACTTC.

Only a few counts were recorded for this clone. The CDR3 nucleotides are TGCAGCGTTGGCCTCTACGGGGGCGAGCAGTACTTC. It specifies CSVGLYGGEQYF. This chain connects TRBV29-1 to TRBJ2-7; possible D gene TRBD2, 6 bases. The CDR3 is 12 amino acids. Trimming took off 4 bases at V and 6 bases at J, with 13 bases between the two ends. CDR1 and CDR2 (germline): SQVTM, ANQGSEA.

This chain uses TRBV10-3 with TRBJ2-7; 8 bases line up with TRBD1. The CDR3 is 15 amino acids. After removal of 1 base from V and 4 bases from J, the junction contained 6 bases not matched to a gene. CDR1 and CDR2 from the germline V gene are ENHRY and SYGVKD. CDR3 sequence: CAISEFETGVYEQYF. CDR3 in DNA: TGTGCCATCAGTGAGTTTGAGACAGGGGTTTACGAGCAGTACTTC.

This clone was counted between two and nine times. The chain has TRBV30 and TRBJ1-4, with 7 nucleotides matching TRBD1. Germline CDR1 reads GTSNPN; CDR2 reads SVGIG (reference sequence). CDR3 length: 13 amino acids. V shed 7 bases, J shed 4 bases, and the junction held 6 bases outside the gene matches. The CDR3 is CASNGDSNEKLFF. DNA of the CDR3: TGTGCCTCCAATGGGGACAGTAATGAAAAACTGTTTTTT.

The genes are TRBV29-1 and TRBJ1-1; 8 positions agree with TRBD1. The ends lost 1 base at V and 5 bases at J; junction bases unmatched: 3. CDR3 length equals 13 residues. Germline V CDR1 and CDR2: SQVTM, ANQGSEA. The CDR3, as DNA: TGCAGCGTTGAAGCTACAGGGGGAACTGAAGCTTTCTTT. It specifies CSVEATGGTEAFF.

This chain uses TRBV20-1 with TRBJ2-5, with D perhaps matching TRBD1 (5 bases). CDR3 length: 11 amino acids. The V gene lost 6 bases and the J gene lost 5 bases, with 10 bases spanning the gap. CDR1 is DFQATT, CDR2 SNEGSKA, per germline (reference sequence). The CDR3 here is CSAGDWETQYF. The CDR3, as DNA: TGCAGTGCAGGGGATTGGGAGACCCAGTACTTC.

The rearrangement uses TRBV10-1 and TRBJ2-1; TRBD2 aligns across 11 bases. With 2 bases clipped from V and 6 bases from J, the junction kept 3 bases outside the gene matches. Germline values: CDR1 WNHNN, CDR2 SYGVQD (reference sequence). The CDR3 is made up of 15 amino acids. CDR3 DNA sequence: TGCGCCAGCAGTGAGGTAGCGGGAGGGTTCAATGAGCAGTTCTTC. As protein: CASSEVAGGFNEQFF.

CDR3 DNA sequence: TGTGCCAGCAGCTTGGCTACCGGGTCCTACTACGATACGCAGTATTTT. This translates into CASSLATGSYYDTQYF. The V and J genes are TRBV5-5 and TRBJ2-3; D remains ambiguous. The CDR3 contains 16 residues. Germline lookup yields CDR1 SGHKS and CDR2 YYEKEE (reference sequence). V lost 0 bases and J lost 6, with 17 bases in between.

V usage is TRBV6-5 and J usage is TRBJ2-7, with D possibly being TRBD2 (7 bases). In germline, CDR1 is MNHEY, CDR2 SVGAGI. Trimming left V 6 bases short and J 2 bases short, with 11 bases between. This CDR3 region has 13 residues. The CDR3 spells CASRLGGAYEQYF. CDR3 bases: TGTGCCAGCAGACTAGGGGGGGCCTACGAGCAGTACTTC.

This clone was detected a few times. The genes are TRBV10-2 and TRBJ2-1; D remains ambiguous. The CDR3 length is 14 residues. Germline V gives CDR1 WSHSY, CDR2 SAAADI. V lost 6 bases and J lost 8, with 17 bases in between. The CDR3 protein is CASRVGPQPHEQFF. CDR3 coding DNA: TGCGCCAGCAGGGTTGGGCCGCAACCACATGAGCAGTTCTTC.

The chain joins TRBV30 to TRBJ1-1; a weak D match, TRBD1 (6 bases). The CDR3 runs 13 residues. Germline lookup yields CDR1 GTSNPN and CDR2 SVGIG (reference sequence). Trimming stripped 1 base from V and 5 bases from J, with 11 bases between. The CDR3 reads CAWSGTVGTEAFF. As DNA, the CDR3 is TGTGCCTGGAGTGGGACAGTTGGGACTGAAGCTTTCTTT.